One T cell receptor beta chain is described in this entry. Its antigen is not identified. These data are taken from a study of graft-versus-host responses after intestinal transplantation. Study-level background: Following induction with anti-thymocyte globulin, all recipients were given tacrolimus and steroids for approximately three years.

General observations from the study: Marrow from the recipient contained GvH clones, some of which had appeared first in ileum or blood.

Repertoires were generated with immunoSEQ multiplex PCR, while TCRdb's copy carries only in-frame clones and drops some. The sample lists about 73,000 clones, around 90% occurring once. The CDR3 runs to 14 residues. Germline-derived CDR1 and CDR2 are LGHNA and YSLEER. With 4 bases removed from V and 8 bases from J, the gap between germline ends came to 14 bases. The rearrangement joins TRBV4-3 to TRBJ1-4; D call uncertain. This TCR came from a human donor who was the organ donor for an intestinal transplant. This specimen consisted of unstimulated CD8+ T cells sorted from spleen or lymph node cells, obtained before transplant. The CDR3 here is CASSRLRFREKLFF. CDR3 in DNA: TGCGCCAGCAGCCGTTTACGTTTCAGAGAAAAACTGTTTTTT.